This TCR beta chain was captured by sequencing in a study of T cell responses to AZD1222 COVID-19 vaccine. Germline V gene lookup returns CDR1 MNHEY and CDR2 SVGAGI. This CDR3 has 16 residues. V lost 3 bases to trimming and J lost 2 bases, with 14 bases between them. Some clones are missing from TCRdb's copy, which holds only in-frame ones; the method was immunoSEQ multiplex PCR. The sample comprises fewer than 130,000 clones, roughly 92% of which are singletons, and over 2% rests with the top ten. On this clone: Its antigen is still unknown.

Study-wide results and limits: Clonal diversity may have been underestimated, and the donors were mostly white British, with more females than males. Of the AZD1222 recipients, only 5 or 6 were seropositive at baseline. Vaccine-related CD4 TCRs covered spike, predominating at 160-218 and 743-854. Repertoire samples came only from after the peak T cell response.

J is TRBJ2-1 and V is TRBV6-5, with D possibly being TRBD1 or TRBD2 (5 bases each). This specimen consisted of peripheral blood, obtained 28 days after the second AZD1222 dose. The TCR sequence derives from an adult who received the AZD1222 COVID-19 vaccine. CDR3 region: CASSYYEGSAYNEQFF. The CDR3 coding sequence is TGTGCCAGCAGTTATTATGAGGGGTCCGCCTACAATGAGCAGTTCTTC.